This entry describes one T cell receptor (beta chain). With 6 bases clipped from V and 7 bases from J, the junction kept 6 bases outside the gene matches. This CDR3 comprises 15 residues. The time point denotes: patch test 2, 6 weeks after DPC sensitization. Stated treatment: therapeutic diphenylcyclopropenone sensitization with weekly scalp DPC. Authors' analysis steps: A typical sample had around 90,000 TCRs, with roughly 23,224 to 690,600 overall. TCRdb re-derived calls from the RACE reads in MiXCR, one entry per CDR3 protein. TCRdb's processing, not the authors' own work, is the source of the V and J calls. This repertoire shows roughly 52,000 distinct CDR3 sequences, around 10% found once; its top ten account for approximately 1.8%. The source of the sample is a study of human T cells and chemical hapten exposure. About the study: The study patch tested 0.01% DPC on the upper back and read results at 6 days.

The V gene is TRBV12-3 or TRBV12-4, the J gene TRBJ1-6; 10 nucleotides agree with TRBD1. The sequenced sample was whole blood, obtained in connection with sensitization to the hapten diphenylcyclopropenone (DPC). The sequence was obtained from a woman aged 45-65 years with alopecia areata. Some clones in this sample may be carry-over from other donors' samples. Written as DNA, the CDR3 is TGTGCCAGCAGCCCCAGGGGACAGGGGAATTCACCCCTCCACTTT. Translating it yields CASSPRGQGNSPLHF.